The 21 T cell receptor beta chains listed next were all sequenced from one sample in a study of blood T cell repertoires in COVID-19. The assay was immunoSEQ multiplex PCR, and TCRdb's table has in-frame clones only and misses some. The profile shows about 300,000 clones, approximately 90% of them singletons. Sequences were obtained from peripheral blood. These receptors came from a woman aged 50 to 65 with COVID-19, enrolled during active disease.

The rearrangement links TRBV5-1 to TRBJ2-7; 13 bases line up with TRBD2. CDR1 and CDR2 from the germline V gene are SGHRS and YFSETQ. V lost 4 bases to trimming and J lost 4 bases; unmatched junction nucleotides: 8. The CDR3 consists of 16 residues. In DNA, the CDR3 is TGCGCCAGCAGCCCGGGACTAGCGGGACCTAATTACGAGCAGTACTTC. This encodes CASSPGLAGPNYEQYF.

The V call is TRBV7-3, the J call TRBJ2-4; 9 bases agree with TRBD1. After removal of 2 bases from V and 9 bases from J, the junction contained 8 bases not matched to a gene. This CDR3 region has 15 residues. Per the germline V gene, CDR1 is SGHTA and CDR2 is FQGTGA. The DNA for the CDR3 is TGTGCCAGCAGCTTAGTGGGACAGGGACTAACCATTCAGTACTTC. Residues: CASSLVGQGLTIQYF.

The chain has TRBV6-5 and TRBJ2-1, with D hard to call. Germline CDR1 reads MNHEY; CDR2 reads SVGAGI. The CDR3 sequence is 14 residues long. V was cut by 8 bases and J by 0 bases, with 11 bases left in between. CDR3 loop: CASVTRSSYNEQFF. In DNA, the CDR3 is TGTGCCAGCGTGACCCGGAGCTCCTACAATGAGCAGTTCTTC.

The chain has TRBV5-1 and TRBJ1-1, with 9 nucleotides matching TRBD1. Trimming took 0 bases from V and 2 from J; bases not matched to a gene: 8. Germline assignment: CDR1 SGHRS and CDR2 YFSETQ. The CDR3 loop spans 17 amino acids. The CDR3 DNA follows: TGCGCCAGCAGCTTGGGGAACCGACAGGGGGTAAACACTGAAGCTTTCTTT. Its protein is CASSLGNRQGVNTEAFF.

The chain couples TRBV12-3 or TRBV12-4 to TRBJ1-2; TRBD1 might be the D (5 bases). With 6 bases removed from V and 3 bases from J, the gap between germline ends came to 8 bases. The CDR3 extends over 12 amino acids. The CDR3 DNA follows: TGTGCCAGCAGAATCAGGGACTATGGCTACACCTTC. This codes for CASRIRDYGYTF.

V and J are TRBV5-5 and TRBJ1-5; D remains ambiguous. The CDR3 consists of 12 residues. Trimming stripped 4 bases from V and 3 bases from J, with 5 bases between. Germline lookup yields CDR1 SGHKS and CDR2 YYEKEE (reference sequence). Written as DNA, the CDR3 is TGTGCCAGCAGCCTCCTCAATCAGCCCCAGCATTTT. It yields the protein CASSLLNQPQHF.

The chain is built from TRBV7-8 and TRBJ1-5, with 8 nucleotides matching TRBD1. The CDR3 extends over 17 amino acids. Trimming at V came to 5 bases and at J to 0 bases, leaving 9 bases not matched to a gene. Germline values: CDR1 SGHVS, CDR2 FQNEAQ. Here the CDR3 reads CASSPWTGRDSNQPQHF. CDR3 DNA: TGTGCCAGCAGCCCATGGACAGGGAGGGATAGCAATCAGCCCCAGCATTTT. The full variable domain, its missing parts supplied by reference TRBV7-8 and TRBJ1-5, is GAGVSQSPRYKVAKRGQDVALRCDPISGHVSLFWYQQALGQGPEFLTYFQNEAQLDKSGLPSDRFFAERPEGSVSTLKIQRTQQEDSAVYLCASSPWTGRDSNQPQHFGDGTRLSIL.

The J gene is TRBJ1-1, the V gene TRBV19; D perhaps matches TRBD1 (6 bases). This CDR3 comprises 12 residues. Between the trimmed V and J ends, which lost 3 bases and 8 bases, there was a span of 10 bases. Germline V gives CDR1 LNHDA, CDR2 SQIVND (reference sequence). CDR3 bases: TGTGCCAGTAGTATTGCAACAGGGGAAGCTTTCTTT. This translates into CASSIATGEAFF. Complete variable domain (other parts from reference TRBV19 and TRBJ1-1): DGGITQSPKYLFRKEGQNVTLSCEQNLNHDAMYWYRQDPGQGLRLIYYSQIVNDFQKGDIAEGYSVSREKKESFPLTVTSAQKNPTAFYLCASSIATGEAFFGQGTRLTVV.

The rearrangement joins TRBV6-1 to TRBJ2-7; 10 bases match TRBD2. Germline V gives CDR1 MNHNS, CDR2 SASEGT. CDR3 length equals 17 residues. Trimming at V came to 0 bases and at J to 2 bases, leaving 7 bases not matched to a gene. CDR3 nucleotides: TGTGCCAGCAGTGAAGCAGGGCTAGCGGGAGTTACCTACGAGCAGTACTTC. Its translation: CASSEAGLAGVTYEQYF.

This chain uses TRBV30 with TRBJ2-7; TRBD1 matches at 12 bases. Per germline, CDR1 GTSNPN and CDR2 SVGIG (reference sequence). V shed 8 bases, J shed 7 bases, and the junction held 6 bases outside the gene matches. There are 12 residues in the CDR3. CDR3 sequence: CARGQGAREQYF. The CDR3 region has the DNA TGTGCCCGGGGACAGGGGGCGCGTGAGCAGTACTTC.

As concerns this clone: A much larger clone sits a single nucleotide away, making a read error possible. This chain connects TRBV9 to TRBJ1-1; D may be TRBD1 (5 bases). Germline CDR1 and CDR2: SGDLS and YYNGEE. The CDR3 sequence is 17 residues long. CDR3 amino acids: CTSSVAGGAYLGDEAFF. The CDR3 coding sequence is TGTACCAGCAGCGTAGCCGGTGGGGCTTACCTTGGGGATGAAGCTTTCTTT.

The chain combines TRBV5-1 with TRBJ2-1; 11 bases are shared with TRBD2. V lost 4 bases, J lost 7 bases, and 13 bases stayed unmatched. This CDR3 is built from 17 residues. CDR1 is SGHRS, CDR2 YFSETQ, per germline. CDR3 sequence: CASSRNVLAGESNEQFF. The CDR3 coding sequence is TGCGCCAGCAGCCGTAATGTACTAGCGGGAGAATCAAATGAGCAGTTCTTC.

V gene TRBV5-1 combines with J gene TRBJ1-1, with D perhaps TRBD1 (6 bases). Per the germline V gene, CDR1 is SGHRS and CDR2 is YFSETQ. Trimming took off 2 bases at V and 1 base at J, with 15 bases between the two ends. This CDR3 contains 16 residues. The chain's CDR3 is CASSFGRGIGNTEAFF. CDR3 sequence (DNA): TGCGCCAGCAGCTTCGGCAGGGGAATAGGGAACACTGAAGCTTTCTTT.

V gene TRBV24-1 combines with J gene TRBJ1-2; no definite D call. CDR3 size: 12 residues. CDR1 KGHDR and CDR2 SFDVKD come from the germline V gene. The V end lost 1 base, the J end lost 4 bases, and 3 bases lay between the germline ends. The CDR3 reads CATSDFGYGYTF. DNA of the CDR3: TGTGCCACCAGTGATTTCGGCTATGGCTACACCTTC.

The CDR3 reads CATSDYNPDRGRTEAFF. In DNA, the CDR3 is TGTGCCACCAGTGATTATAACCCGGACAGGGGGCGGACTGAAGCTTTCTTT. This chain links TRBV24-1 with TRBJ1-1; 11 nucleotides line up with TRBD1. This CDR3 has 17 amino acids. Germline-derived CDR1 and CDR2 are KGHDR and SFDVKD. Trimming took 2 bases from V and 5 from J; bases not matched to a gene: 9.

V is TRBV5-4 and J is TRBJ2-5; 14 bases are shared with TRBD2. The CDR3 extends over 15 amino acids. Germline CDR1 SGHNT, CDR2 YYREEE (reference sequence). V was clipped by 4 bases and J by 3 bases; unmatched bases: 2. CDR3 sequence (DNA): TGTGCCAGCAGCGTGGGACTAGCGGGGGAAGAGACCCAGTACTTC. Translating gives CASSVGLAGEETQYF. Based on the CDR3 plus reference TRBV5-4 and TRBJ2-5, the full variable domain is ETGVTQSPTHLIKTRGQQVTLRCSSQSGHNTVSWYQQALGQGPQFIFQYYREEENGRGNFPPRFSGLQFPNYSSELNVNALELDDSALYLCASSVGLAGEETQYFGPGTRLLVL.

J is TRBJ1-1 and V is TRBV30, with 8 bases fitting TRBD1. The junction had 6 bases not matched to a gene; V was cut back by 5 bases and J by 4 bases. The CDR3 totals 13 residues. CDR1 and CDR2 from the germline V gene are GTSNPN and SVGIG (reference sequence). The CDR3 loop reads CAWVDRVSTEAFF. In DNA form, the CDR3 reads TGTGCCTGGGTGGACAGGGTTAGCACTGAAGCTTTCTTT.

The chain uses TRBV6-4 and TRBJ1-2, with 8 bases identical to TRBD1. Germline-derived CDR1 and CDR2 are MRHNA and SNTAGT. This CDR3 comprises 15 residues. The J segment lost 5 bases and the V segment lost 4 bases, leaving 9 bases of the junction unmatched. The CDR3 DNA reads as TGTGCCAGCAGTGCCGGACAGGGCGAGCTTTATGGCTACACCTTC. Amino acids: CASSAGQGELYGYTF.

The gene calls are TRBV30 and TRBJ2-1, with 12 positions matching TRBD2. CDR1 and CDR2 from the germline V gene are GTSNPN and SVGIG (reference sequence). With 2 bases clipped from V and 0 bases from J, the junction kept 2 bases outside the gene matches. The CDR3 sequence is 16 residues long. CDR3 in DNA: TGTGCCTGGAGTAGGGGACTAGCGGGCTCCTACAATGAGCAGTTCTTC. As protein: CAWSRGLAGSYNEQFF.

This clone appeared once. The rearrangement uses TRBV6-6 and TRBJ1-2; no definite D call. The CDR3 length is 15 residues. V shed 1 base and J shed 2 bases, with 11 bases lying between them. Looked up from germline, CDR1 is MNHNY and CDR2 is SVGAGI (reference sequence). The CDR3 loop reads CASSYYGAENYGYTF. DNA for the CDR3: TGTGCCAGCAGTTACTATGGCGCGGAGAACTATGGCTACACCTTC.

This clone has a single count. This chain joins TRBV18 and TRBJ1-1; D remains ambiguous. Trimming removed 1 base from V and 1 base from J, with 10 bases in between. The CDR3 loop spans 15 amino acids. CDR1 KGHSH and CDR2 LQKENI come from the germline V gene. CDR3 protein: CASSPQSGRNTEAFF. CDR3 DNA: TGTGCCAGCTCACCACAGTCAGGCCGGAACACTGAAGCTTTCTTT.